This entry lists 6 T cell receptor beta chains sequenced from one sample in a study of CD8 T cells in Susac syndrome. After extraction with the RNeasy kit, 0.5 to 1 ug of the RNA was reverse transcribed using random hexamers. Each CDR3 protein is one row after TCRdb ran MiXCR on the immunoSEQ multiplex PCR reads. Of roughly 60,000 distinct CDR3 sequences listed, just over 90% were seen once; the top ten hold about 0.21%. Material for sequencing was CD8+ T cells from PBMCs. These receptors were collected from a human donor in good health.

The gene calls are TRBV6-5 and TRBJ1-2; tentative D call: TRBD1 (6 bases). Germline V gene data show CDR1 as MNHEY and CDR2 as SVGAGI. V was pared by 2 bases and J by 7 bases, with 17 bases between. This CDR3 is 15 amino acids long. The CDR3 bases are TGTGCCAGCAGTTACGCTGGTCGGGGGCCGGTTGGCTACACCTTC. It yields the protein CASSYAGRGPVGYTF.

The gene calls are TRBV3-1 and TRBJ1-5; D gene uncertain. CDR3 size: 15 residues. Deletions cut 0 bases from V and 3 bases from J, with 9 bases between. Germline V CDR1 and CDR2: LGHDT, YNNKEL (reference sequence). CDR3 loop: CASSQDPGYNQPQHF. The CDR3 DNA sequence: TGTGCCAGCAGCCAAGATCCCGGCTACAATCAGCCCCAGCATTTT.

The chain combines TRBV27 with TRBJ1-2, with TRBD1 identical over 8 bases. V gave up 4 bases and J gave up 8 bases; unmatched junction bases: 3. The CDR3 sequence is 12 residues long. Germline CDR1 and CDR2: MNHEY and SMNVEV (reference sequence). CDR3 sequence: CASSSGGRGYTF. The CDR3 coding sequence is TGTGCCAGCAGTTCAGGGGGCCGCGGCTACACCTTC.

The chain employs TRBV6-6 and TRBJ2-1; TRBD2 aligns across 8 bases. Trimming cost V 2 bases and J 3 bases; bases outside gene matches: 6. Per germline, CDR1 MNHNY and CDR2 SVGAGI (reference sequence). The CDR3 length is 16 residues. The CDR3 spells CASSYPLAGGYNEQFF. For the CDR3, the DNA is TGTGCCAGCAGTTACCCGCTGGCGGGGGGCTACAATGAGCAGTTCTTC.

The gene calls are TRBV7-9 and TRBJ2-2, with D maybe TRBD1 (5 bases). The V end lost 3 bases, the J end lost 5 bases, and 13 bases lay between the germline ends. This CDR3 region has 15 residues. Germline CDR1 is SEHNR and CDR2 is FQNEAQ (reference sequence). The chain's CDR3 is CASSFDGHGTGELFF. DNA for the CDR3: TGTGCCAGCAGCTTTGACGGACATGGAACCGGGGAGCTGTTTTTT.

The rearrangement uses TRBV4-3 and TRBJ2-3; D is uncertain. This CDR3 comprises 17 residues. Between the trimmed V and J ends, which lost 0 bases and 1 base, there was a span of 14 bases. CDR1 is LGHNA, CDR2 YSLEER, per germline. Written as DNA, the CDR3 is TGCGCCAGCAGCCAAGATCTCGAAGGGTTAGGCACAGATACGCAGTATTTT. Residues: CASSQDLEGLGTDTQYF.